This TCR beta chain derives from a study of shared clonotypes between healthy human individuals. General study findings and limits: The small donor group covered limited genetic and exposure diversity. Clonotypes that were shared across a handful of donors made up around 5.5% of naive CD4 clonotypes. The authors expected sequencing depth to affect clonotype sharing among donors.

Original handling: For the immunoSEQ data, sequences were junction-only without quality scores, so filtering differed. Data came from immunoSEQ multiplex PCR; TCRdb stores just in-frame clones and leaves some out. V and J calls and clone size come straight from that table; D and trimming were deduced from the DNA. Of over 1.4 million clones listed, roughly 97% were seen once; the top ten hold about 1%. As for this clone: What it binds is not known.

Trimming took 6 bases from V and 5 from J; bases not matched to a gene: 19. The CDR3 contains 20 residues. The germline V gene has CDR1 MNHNS and CDR2 SASEGT. This rearrangement joins TRBV6-1 to TRBJ2-2; 12 bases agree with TRBD2. This clonotype was obtained from a man aged 30 to 45 in good health. The sequenced sample was naive CD4+ T cells sorted from blood. Subset here: CD45RA+ positively selected. The DNA for the CDR3 is TGTGCCAGCAGGGAAAGATTCCCCCTAGCGGGAGGGCTCGCTACCGGGGAGCTGTTTTTT. This codes for CASRERFPLAGGLATGELFF.